These 15 T cell receptor beta chains were sequenced from one sample in a study of blood T cell repertoires in COVID-19. Profiled with immunoSEQ multiplex PCR; TCRdb holds only in-frame clones, not every one. The table shows 300,000 to 400,000 clones, with approximately 87% occurring only once. Sequencing used PBMCs or T cells enriched from blood (not recorded which). These receptor sequences come from a woman aged 25 to 45 with acute COVID-19.

V and J are TRBV11-3 and TRBJ1-6, with TRBD1 as a possible D gene (6 bases). The germline V gene encodes CDR1 SGHNT and CDR2 YENEEA. V was cut by 8 bases and J by 10 bases, with 15 bases left in between. This CDR3 is built from 13 residues. The CDR3 DNA reads as TGTGCCAGCTCGGAGTGGGGGGGCTCACCCCTCCACTTT. Protein product: CASSEWGGSPLHF.

The chain employs TRBV5-1 and TRBJ1-1, with no clear D. The CDR3 runs to 15 residues. In germline, CDR1 is SGHRS, CDR2 YFSETQ. V was cut by 1 base and J by 6 bases, with 16 bases left in between. This CDR3 reads CASSLFGQEGPEAFF. CDR3 sequence (DNA): TGCGCCAGCAGCTTGTTCGGCCAGGAGGGCCCTGAAGCTTTCTTT.

This sequence joins TRBV27 and TRBJ1-5; perhaps TRBD1 as D (5 bases). The germline CDR1 and CDR2 sequences are MNHEY and SMNVEV (reference sequence). CDR3 length: 14 amino acids. The V end lost 2 bases, the J end lost 6 bases, and 11 bases lay between the germline ends. CDR3 nucleotides: TGTGCCAGCAGTTTAGAGGCAGGGTCTCAGCCCCAGCATTTT. Its protein is CASSLEAGSQPQHF.

The chain links TRBV5-1 to TRBJ2-7, with a tentative D call TRBD2 (5 bases). From germline, CDR1 is SGHRS and CDR2 YFSETQ. The CDR3 extends over 15 amino acids. V shed 0 bases and J shed 2 bases, with 12 bases lying between them. The CDR3 is CASSLAGSGTYEQYF. DNA for the CDR3: TGCGCCAGCAGCTTGGCCGGGTCGGGAACCTACGAGCAGTACTTC.

This chain connects TRBV3-1 (or the pseudogene TRBV3-2) to TRBJ1-6, with TRBD1 matching 7 bases. Germline CDR1 reads LGHDT; CDR2 reads YNNKEL (reference sequence). The junction had 8 bases not matched to a gene; V was cut back by 4 bases and J by 8 bases. This CDR3 has 15 amino acids. The CDR3 loop is CASSLVTGCDSPLHF. CDR3 nucleotide sequence: TGTGCCAGCAGCCTCGTGACAGGGTGCGATTCACCCCTCCACTTT.

The chain uses TRBV27 and TRBJ1-1; no clear D. This CDR3 has 13 residues. Germline V lookup: CDR1 MNHEY, CDR2 SMNVEV (reference sequence). Trimming removed 5 bases from V and 0 bases from J, with 7 bases in between. The CDR3 DNA is TGTGCCAGCAGTCCAGGTATGAACACTGAAGCTTTCTTT. This gives the protein CASSPGMNTEAFF.

This chain joins TRBV30 and TRBJ1-2; possibly TRBD1 for D (5 bases). The germline V gene has CDR1 GTSNPN and CDR2 SVGIG (reference sequence). The CDR3 contains 15 residues. The V end was cut by 0 bases, the J end by 2 bases, with 13 bases between. The DNA for the CDR3 is TGTGCCTGGAGTGTAAATGGCGCAGGGAACTATGGCTACACCTTC. Protein: CAWSVNGAGNYGYTF.

This chain links TRBV3-1 (or the pseudogene TRBV3-2) with TRBJ2-3; no definite D call. The CDR3 length is 12 residues. V dropped 2 bases and J dropped 2 bases, with 2 bases sitting between them. CDR1 is LGHDT and CDR2 is YNNKEL in the germline V gene (reference sequence). CDR3 sequence (DNA): TGTGCCAGCAGCCAATACACAGATACGCAGTATTTT. Protein product: CASSQYTDTQYF.

The CDR3 sequence is CSASWGLIQETQYF. The CDR3 DNA reads TGCAGTGCTAGTTGGGGACTGATTCAAGAGACCCAGTACTTC. The V and J genes are TRBV20-1 and TRBJ2-5, with a possible D match to TRBD2 (6 bases). Germline CDR1 is DFQATT and CDR2 is SNEGSKA (reference sequence). The CDR3 sequence is 14 residues long. V lost 3 bases and J lost 2, with 13 bases in between.

Many counts were recorded for this clone. The chain uses TRBV7-9 and TRBJ1-1; tentatively, D is TRBD1 (5 bases). The CDR3 has 14 residues. Germline V lookup: CDR1 SEHNR, CDR2 FQNEAQ (reference sequence). The V end lost 3 bases, the J end lost 1 base, and 9 bases lay between the germline ends. CDR3 amino acids: CASSFGTGNTEAFF. The DNA of the CDR3 is TGTGCCAGCAGCTTTGGTACAGGGAACACTGAAGCTTTCTTT.

The genes are TRBV10-3 and TRBJ2-2; D gene uncertain. Looked up from germline, CDR1 is ENHRY and CDR2 is SYGVKD. This CDR3 has 15 amino acids. V gave up 2 bases and J gave up 0 bases, with 7 bases separating them. CDR3 coding DNA: TGTGCCATCAGTGAGGGTACAACGAACACCGGGGAGCTGTTTTTT. Its protein product is CAISEGTTNTGELFF.

The chain uses TRBV6-5 and TRBJ2-7; maybe TRBD2 (6 bases). The V gene's germline CDR1 is MNHEY and CDR2 SVGAGI. CDR3 length: 15 amino acids. V dropped 6 bases and J dropped 1 base, with 16 bases sitting between them. CDR3 bases: TGTGCCAGCAGGAGAGGAGGGGATTCGTCCTACGAGCAGTACTTC. Its translation is CASRRGGDSSYEQYF.

The J gene is TRBJ2-7, the V gene TRBV7-2, with D perhaps TRBD1 (5 bases). From germline, CDR1 is SGHTA and CDR2 FQGNSA. CDR3 length: 14 residues. V was cut by 4 bases and J by 5 bases, with 15 bases left in between. The CDR3 DNA sequence: TGTGCCAGCAGCTCACGGTTGCAAGGGGACGAGCAGTACTTC. It specifies CASSSRLQGDEQYF.

This clone was counted only a few times. This chain uses TRBV7-8 with TRBJ2-2; 12 bases map to TRBD1. Looked up from germline, CDR1 is SGHVS and CDR2 is FQNEAQ. Losses at the gene ends were 7 bases for V and 1 base for J; bases not matched to a gene: 13. The CDR3 extends over 19 amino acids. The CDR3, as DNA: TGTGCCAGCACGCCGCCGGGACAGGGGGCTTTGGGGAACACCGGGGAGCTGTTTTTT. It yields the protein CASTPPGQGALGNTGELFF.

The gene calls are TRBV7-9 and TRBJ2-3, with D possibly TRBD1 on 5 matching bases. The V gene's germline CDR1 is SEHNR and CDR2 FQNEAQ (reference sequence). CDR3 length: 15 amino acids. V was clipped by 5 bases and J by 3 bases, with 15 bases between them. The CDR3 here is CASSLQGLRTDTQYF. For the CDR3, the DNA is TGTGCCAGCAGCCTTCAGGGCTTGCGGACAGATACGCAGTATTTT.